Sequencing of this TCR beta chain was carried out in a study of OX40 agonist ivuxolimab in advanced cancers. Regarding the study as a whole: At 0.1 to 3.0 mg/kg, CD4+ and CD8+ blood T cells expanded clonally by week 6.

Details on this clone: Its matching antigen is unknown.

The CDR3 runs to 15 residues. Per the germline V gene, CDR1 is SEHNR and CDR2 is FQNEAQ (reference sequence). V lost 4 bases to trimming and J lost 2 bases; unmatched junction nucleotides: 5. Some clones are missing from TCRdb's copy, which holds only in-frame ones; the method was immunoSEQ multiplex PCR. The sample has around 70,000 clones, roughly 86% seen once; the top ten hold around 5%. This specimen consisted of CD4+ or CD8+ T cells sorted from blood, obtained in a trial of the OX40 agonist ivuxolimab. The chain has TRBV7-9 and TRBJ2-1, with TRBD2 matching over 7 bases. The sequence came from an adult with an advanced solid tumor such as melanoma, head and neck, liver or kidney cancer. CDR3 bases: TGTGCCAGCAGCTCCCTTGGGGGGGCCTACAATGAGCAGTTCTTC. Its translation: CASSSLGGAYNEQFF.